The next 27 T cell receptor beta chains were all read from a single sample in a study of T cell changes during pregnancy in multiple sclerosis. Method: immunoSEQ multiplex PCR; TCRdb's copy keeps in-frame clones and lacks some. The table shows tens of thousands of clones, with about 92% occurring only once. The source material was CD4+ T cells from peripheral blood mononuclear cells, sampled after pregnancy. The receptors derive from a female donor with multiple sclerosis, enrolled in a pregnancy study.

The chain carries TRBV5-4 and TRBJ1-6; 8 positions match TRBD1. V lost 9 bases and J lost 8; bases outside the gene matches: 7. Germline CDR1 is SGHNT and CDR2 is YYREEE (reference sequence). The CDR3 loop spans 13 amino acids. CDR3 residues: CANGQGGHSPLHF. For the CDR3, the DNA is TGTGCCAACGGACAGGGAGGGCATTCACCCCTCCACTTT.

The V gene is TRBV29-1, the J gene TRBJ2-7; a weak D match, TRBD1 (5 bases). The germline V and J ends were trimmed by 6 bases and 0 bases, with 12 bases remaining between them. The CDR3 is 13 residues long. Germline CDR1 and CDR2: SQVTM and ANQGSEA. The CDR3 DNA sequence: TGCAGCGTACAGAAACAGGCCTCCTACGAGCAGTACTTC. Translation gives CSVQKQASYEQYF.

A single count supports this clone. The chain carries TRBV6-5 and TRBJ2-1, with D perhaps matching TRBD1 (6 bases). This CDR3 is built from 15 residues. Trimming took off 2 bases at V and 7 bases at J, with 15 bases between the two ends. CDR1 and CDR2 (germline): MNHEY, SVGAGI. In nucleotides, the CDR3 is TGTGCCAGCAGTTACCTGACAGGAAGGGGGAATGAGCAGTTCTTC. Protein: CASSYLTGRGNEQFF.

The chain recombines TRBV12-5 with TRBJ1-1, with D uncertain. CDR1 is LGHNT and CDR2 is FRNRAP in the germline V gene. Trimming left V 1 base short and J 4 bases short, with 19 bases between. The CDR3 extends over 17 amino acids. Written as DNA, the CDR3 is TGTGCTAGTGGTTTGGGTACACAATGGGGTGAGGGCACTGAAGCTTTCTTT. This encodes CASGLGTQWGEGTEAFF.

The chain combines TRBV5-6 with TRBJ2-3; the match to TRBD2 covers 13 bases. This CDR3 contains 15 residues. Per germline, CDR1 SGHDT and CDR2 YYEEEE. With V trimmed by 6 bases and J by 3 bases, 4 bases remained unmatched. CDR3 sequence reads: CASTRTSGGTDTQYF. In DNA, the CDR3 is TGTGCCAGCACCCGGACTAGCGGGGGAACAGATACGCAGTATTTT.

The rearrangement links TRBV28 to TRBJ2-5, with unresolved D. The CDR3 is 11 amino acids. Per germline, CDR1 MDHEN and CDR2 SYDVKM. The V gene lost 2 bases and the J gene lost 7 bases, with 5 bases spanning the gap. The CDR3 loop is CASSLTGTQYF. The CDR3 DNA reads TGTGCCAGCAGTTTAACCGGGACCCAGTACTTC.

CDR3: CASSPWLGFGNEQFF. The DNA for the CDR3 is TGTGCCAGCAGCCCTTGGTTAGGCTTCGGGAATGAGCAGTTCTTC. The chain employs TRBV7-8 and TRBJ2-1; D remains unclear. Germline V gene lookup returns CDR1 SGHVS and CDR2 FQNEAQ. V shed 5 bases and J shed 7 bases, with 18 bases lying between them. The CDR3 has 15 residues.

The chain employs TRBV7-7 and TRBJ2-5; a weak D match, TRBD2 (7 bases). V gave up 5 bases and J gave up 5 bases, with 12 bases separating them. The CDR3 is 13 amino acids. Germline V gene lookup returns CDR1 SSHAT and CDR2 FNYEAQ (reference sequence). The CDR3 region has the DNA TGTGCCAGCAGCCGGGGGGCCTGGGAGACCCAGTACTTC. Protein: CASSRGAWETQYF.

This chain connects TRBV19 to TRBJ2-1, with 13 bases that match TRBD2. Germline-derived CDR1 and CDR2 are LNHDA and SQIVND (reference sequence). Trimming removed 6 bases from V and 1 base from J; junction bases left unmatched: 12. The CDR3 is 19 residues long. Here the CDR3 reads CASSLRPGLAGQSYNEQFF. The CDR3 DNA reads TGTGCCAGTAGCCTTCGCCCGGGACTAGCGGGGCAATCCTACAATGAGCAGTTCTTC.

This clone showed up just a few times. The chain recombines TRBV6-6 with TRBJ1-6, with 7 bases lining up with TRBD1. V was pared by 6 bases and J by 7 bases, with 6 bases of the junction left unmatched. Germline loops: CDR1 MNHNY, CDR2 SVGAGI (reference sequence). The CDR3 runs 14 residues. The CDR3 coding sequence is TGTGCCAGCAGGCCTCTACAGGGGAATTCACCCCTCCACTTT. Protein product: CASRPLQGNSPLHF.

The V call is TRBV5-1, the J call TRBJ1-1; D may be TRBD1 (5 bases). This CDR3 region has 16 residues. Trimming shortened V by 4 bases and J by 2 bases, and 18 bases separated the two germline ends. Germline assignment: CDR1 SGHRS and CDR2 YFSETQ. In DNA form, the CDR3 reads TGCGCCAGCAGCCTGGCGGGCGGGGCTCGTAACACTGAAGCTTTCTTT. Translating gives CASSLAGGARNTEAFF.

The rearrangement joins TRBV6-5 to TRBJ2-1; possible D gene TRBD1, 5 bases. CDR1 and CDR2 (germline): MNHEY, SVGAGI. The CDR3 has 16 residues. V was shortened by 4 bases and J by 3 bases, with 16 bases between the two germline ends. For the CDR3, the DNA is TGTGCCAGCAGTTCGTCAGGGCCTCCCCTCTACAATGAGCAGTTCTTC. Translation: CASSSSGPPLYNEQFF.

The rearrangement joins TRBV6-5 to TRBJ2-7; 7 bases align to TRBD2. The junction had 7 bases not matched to a gene; V was cut back by 0 bases and J by 2 bases. This CDR3 comprises 16 residues. Germline V lookup: CDR1 MNHEY, CDR2 SVGAGI. DNA of the CDR3: TGTGCCAGCAGTTACTCGGGGTCCCGGGGGGCCTACGAGCAGTACTTC. It specifies CASSYSGSRGAYEQYF.

This clone has more than one count but fewer than ten. The rearrangement links TRBV7-3 to TRBJ2-5; TRBD1 is a possible D gene (6 bases). Trimming shortened V by 2 bases and J by 4 bases, and 11 bases separated the two germline ends. CDR1 is SGHTA, CDR2 FQGTGA, per germline. The CDR3 runs to 14 residues. The CDR3 here is CASSLVGGAETQYF. The CDR3 coding sequence is TGTGCCAGCAGCTTAGTAGGGGGAGCAGAGACCCAGTACTTC. The variable domain in full, completed from reference TRBV7-3 and TRBJ2-5, reads GAGVSQTPSNKVTEKGKYVELRCDPISGHTALYWYRQSLGQGPEFLIYFQGTGAADDSGLPNDRFFAVRPEGSVSTLKIQRTERGDSAVYLCASSLVGGAETQYFGPGTRLLVL.

This clone was observed a single time. This rearrangement joins TRBV15 to TRBJ2-2; the D gene is possibly TRBD1 (6 bases). V lost 0 bases and J 3 bases, leaving 11 bases between the germline ends. CDR3 length: 16 amino acids. CDR1 is LNHNV and CDR2 is YYDKDF in the germline V gene (reference sequence). CDR3 amino acids: CATSRDAGAHTGELFF. The CDR3 DNA reads as TGTGCCACCAGCAGAGATGCAGGGGCGCACACCGGGGAGCTGTTTTTT.

The V and J genes are TRBV18 and TRBJ2-1; 10 nucleotides align to TRBD1. Germline CDR1 reads KGHSH; CDR2 reads LQKENI. This CDR3 has 18 residues. The J segment lost 1 base and the V segment lost 3 bases, leaving 9 bases of the junction unmatched. The CDR3 spells CASSPAGQGTASYNEQFF. The CDR3 DNA follows: TGTGCCAGCTCACCGGCGGGACAGGGGACGGCGTCCTACAATGAGCAGTTCTTC.

The genes are TRBV11-3 and TRBJ2-1; 7 nucleotides line up with TRBD1. The CDR3 spans 13 residues. Germline V gene data show CDR1 as SGHNT and CDR2 as YENEEA. After removal of 5 bases from V and 7 bases from J, the junction contained 5 bases not matched to a gene. The CDR3 DNA reads TGTGCCAGCAGCAAGGACAGGTCTAATGAGCAGTTCTTC. It translates to CASSKDRSNEQFF.

This clone was seen just once. The CDR3: CATSRGLTEYTQYF. The CDR3 DNA reads as TGTGCCACCAGCAGAGGACTCACCGAGTATACGCAGTATTTT. The chain links TRBV15 to TRBJ2-3; D gene unclear. V lost 1 base and J 7 bases, leaving 12 bases between the germline ends. CDR1 and CDR2 (germline): LNHNV, YYDKDF (reference sequence). The CDR3 spans 14 residues.

This chain links TRBV14 with TRBJ1-3, with D possibly matching TRBD1 (5 bases). The germline V gene encodes CDR1 SGHDN and CDR2 FVKESK. The ends were cut back, 5 bases at V and 5 bases at J, with 16 bases in the middle. CDR3 length: 15 amino acids. The CDR3 DNA follows: TGTGCCAGCAGCGGAAGAGGGGAGGCGCGAAACACCATATATTTT. Encoded protein: CASSGRGEARNTIYF.

The CDR3 DNA sequence: TGTGCCATCAGTGTGAATAGCGGGAGTTCCTCCTACGAGCAGTACTTC. Translation: CAISVNSGSSSYEQYF. The chain links TRBV10-3 to TRBJ2-7; 9 bases fit TRBD2. V was clipped by 4 bases and J by 0 bases; unmatched bases: 7. Germline V gene data show CDR1 as ENHRY and CDR2 as SYGVKD. This CDR3 has 16 residues.

The CDR3 DNA sequence: TGCGCCAGCAGCTTGAGTCAGGGCACTGAAGCTTTCTTT. This translates into CASSLSQGTEAFF. This chain connects TRBV5-1 to TRBJ1-1; D is possibly TRBD1 (5 bases). Germline V gene lookup returns CDR1 SGHRS and CDR2 YFSETQ. The CDR3 runs 13 residues. V was clipped by 1 base and J by 4 bases, with 8 bases between them. The variable domain in full, with the rest retrieved from reference TRBV5-1 and TRBJ1-1, is KAGVTQTPRYLIKTRGQQVTLSCSPISGHRSVSWYQQTPGQGLQFLFEYFSETQRNKGNFPGRFSGRQFSNSRSEMNVSTLELGDSALYLCASSLSQGTEAFFGQGTRLTVV.

The sample holds one count of this clone. The rearrangement joins TRBV7-7 to TRBJ2-2; 7 bases match TRBD1. Germline assignment: CDR1 SSHAT and CDR2 FNYEAQ (reference sequence). The V gene end was trimmed by 5 bases and the J gene end by 3 bases; junction bases not matched to a gene: 15. The CDR3 loop spans 18 amino acids. The CDR3 nucleotides read TGTGCCAGCAGCCTGAGGGCAGGGCTCACAGGGGACACCGGGGAGCTGTTTTTT. Translated: CASSLRAGLTGDTGELFF.

As regards this clone: The conserved phenylalanine or tryptophan is not found at the CDR3 terminus, so this likely reflects a read error. The rearrangement links TRBV5-4 to TRBJ1-2; 9 nucleotides match TRBD1. Germline assignment: CDR1 SGHNT and CDR2 YYREEE (reference sequence). This CDR3 comprises 14 residues. V lost 0 bases, J lost 4 bases, and 1 base stayed unmatched. Here the CDR3 reads CASSLGQGVYGYTL. The CDR3, as DNA: TGTGCCAGCAGCTTGGGACAGGGGGTCTATGGCTACACCCTC.

The chain uses TRBV30 and TRBJ2-3; D ambiguous. From germline, CDR1 is GTSNPN and CDR2 SVGIG (reference sequence). The CDR3 totals 11 residues. The ends were cut back, 2 bases at V and 4 bases at J, with 4 bases in the middle. The CDR3 is CAWSPADTQYF. The CDR3 bases are TGTGCCTGGAGTCCGGCAGATACGCAGTATTTT.

The J gene is TRBJ1-2, the V gene TRBV30; 9 bases align to TRBD1. The germline V gene has CDR1 GTSNPN and CDR2 SVGIG (reference sequence). This CDR3 has 16 residues. V dropped 4 bases and J dropped 4; count of bases not matched to a gene: 13. CDR3 bases: TGTGCCTGGACCAAACAGGGGGCGCAGGTTATCTATGGCTACACCTTC. Protein product: CAWTKQGAQVIYGYTF.

The V and J genes are TRBV6-4 and TRBJ2-1, with 9 bases lining up with TRBD2. V lost 2 bases to trimming and J lost 12 bases; unmatched junction nucleotides: 5. The CDR3 is 13 residues long. Germline V gene data show CDR1 as MRHNA and CDR2 as SNTAGT. The CDR3 protein is CASSDGGRAGQFF. The CDR3 DNA sequence: TGTGCCAGCAGTGACGGCGGGAGGGCCGGGCAGTTCTTC.

The chain has TRBV12-5 and TRBJ1-5, with TRBD1 matching 11 bases. The CDR3 has 16 residues. The germline V gene has CDR1 LGHNT and CDR2 FRNRAP. V lost 1 base to trimming and J lost 7 bases; unmatched junction nucleotides: 6. The CDR3 nucleotides are TGTGCTAGTGGTTTGGCGGGACAGGGGGGATCACAGCCCCAGCATTTT. Its translation is CASGLAGQGGSQPQHF.